The 4 T cell receptor beta chains reported below all come from one sample, sequenced in a study of blood T cell repertoires in COVID-19. Measured with immunoSEQ multiplex PCR; TCRdb has only the in-frame clones, and not every one. The repertoire has roughly 230,000 clones, approximately 83% of them found once; the top ten carry roughly 3.2%. Material: PBMCs or T cells enriched from blood (not recorded which). All receptors come from a man aged 50 or older who had recovered from COVID-19.

This chain links TRBV4-1 with TRBJ2-4; TRBD1 is a possible D gene (5 bases). V lost 3 bases and J lost 0, with 15 bases in between. The CDR3 extends over 17 amino acids. Per the germline V gene, CDR1 is MGHRA and CDR2 is YSYEKL. CDR3 nucleotide sequence: TGCGCCAGCAGCCAGCCGCGACGACAGCTAGCCAAAAACATTCAGTACTTC. Its protein is CASSQPRRQLAKNIQYF.

The rearrangement links TRBV6-5 to TRBJ2-2; TRBD1 might be the D (5 bases). V gave up 6 bases and J gave up 7 bases, with 18 bases separating them. Germline V gene lookup returns CDR1 MNHEY and CDR2 SVGAGI. This CDR3 contains 15 residues. DNA of the CDR3: TGTGCCAGCAGCTCCCTTCGCAGGGCGGACGGGGAGCTGTTTTTT. Protein sequence: CASSSLRRADGELFF.

This clone was detected only once. The genes are TRBV6-2 or TRBV6-3 and TRBJ2-5; no clear D. This CDR3 is 14 amino acids long. The germline gives CDR1 MNHEY, CDR2 SVGEGT. Trimming took 2 bases from V and 2 from J, leaving 9 bases between them. The CDR3 DNA reads TGTGCCAGCAGTTACCCCCCCTTTCAAGAGACCCAGTACTTC. Translation gives CASSYPPFQETQYF.

This chain connects TRBV25-1 to TRBJ1-3, with D hard to call. The CDR3 sequence is 12 residues long. The germline gives CDR1 MGHDK, CDR2 SYGVNS. The V end was cut by 5 bases, the J end by 8 bases, with 10 bases between. The CDR3 nucleotides read TGTGCCAGCAGTCCAAGGAGGGACACCATATATTTT. This sequence encodes CASSPRRDTIYF.